The T cell receptor beta chain under discussion was sequenced for a study of blood T cell repertoires in COVID-19. As for the study in general: The samples span acute and convalescent COVID-19 from the United States, Italy and Spain. From T cells, B-cell-depleted T cells, or PBMCs came the material, which was cDNA or gDNA.

V shed 3 bases and J shed 0 bases, with 14 bases lying between them. This CDR3 comprises 16 residues. Germline V lookup: CDR1 LNHDA, CDR2 SQIVND (reference sequence). Per the original methods: From reference gene primer amplification, estimates of nucleated cell counts were derived. TCRdb keeps only in-frame clones here, not all; method: immunoSEQ multiplex PCR. V and J calls and clone size are copied from that table; D and trimming were computed from the DNA. Here the sample spans about 210,000 clones, around 82% being singletons. The clonotype comes from a woman aged 70-85 years with acute or convalescent COVID-19. The sample taken for sequencing was peripheral blood. V gene TRBV19 combines with J gene TRBJ1-1; D perhaps matches TRBD1 (5 bases). The CDR3 nucleotides are TGTGCCAGTAGTATGGTCAGGGCGCCTATGAACACTGAAGCTTTCTTT. The encoded protein is CASSMVRAPMNTEAFF.